The 23 T cell receptor beta chains presented below share a single source sample, sequenced in a study of T cell changes during pregnancy in multiple sclerosis (dated by TCRdb to the late 2010s). Libraries were constructed by the immunoSEQ multiplex PCR assay. The table comes from immuneACCESS by way of TCRdb, which keeps in-frame sequences with V and J called. Part of the clones is missing from these tables; in studies checked, under half for an unresolved V gene and the rest for unknown reasons. Here the sample has tens of thousands of clones; roughly 89% occur a single time. Of the sample, about 0.58% falls within the top ten clones. Here the sequenced sample was CD4+ T cells from peripheral blood mononuclear cells, taken in the third trimester of pregnancy. These receptors originate from a female donor in good health, enrolled as a control in a pregnancy study.

The genes are TRBV7-6 and TRBJ2-7; the D is unclear. V lost 1 base and J lost 3, with 10 bases in between. This CDR3 spans 14 amino acids. The germline gives CDR1 SGHVS, CDR2 FNYEAQ. The CDR3 DNA reads TGTGCCAGCAGCTTAGATGCGGTGGACTACGAGCAGTACTTC. This codes for CASSLDAVDYEQYF.

The J gene is TRBJ1-3, the V gene TRBV9, with 9 bases identical to TRBD1. The germline gives CDR1 SGDLS, CDR2 YYNGEE. V gave up 0 bases and J gave up 2 bases; unmatched junction bases: 9. The CDR3 totals 18 residues. The CDR3, as DNA: TGTGCCAGCAGCGTAGCCTCCACCGGGACAGGGACTGGAAACACCATATATTTT. This gives the protein CASSVASTGTGTGNTIYF.

The CDR3: CASSSIYEQFF. The DNA of the CDR3 is TGTGCCAGTAGTTCTATCTATGAGCAGTTCTTC. The chain has TRBV19 and TRBJ2-1; D remains ambiguous. This CDR3 region has 11 residues. Germline CDR1 LNHDA, CDR2 SQIVND (reference sequence). Trimming cost V 5 bases and J 8 bases, with 7 bases left between them.

The chain uses TRBV2 and TRBJ1-4, with 8 bases identical to TRBD1. Per the germline V gene, CDR1 is SNHLY and CDR2 is FYNNEI. Unmatched junction bases numbered 8, after V lost 6 bases and J lost 8 bases. This CDR3 has 14 amino acids. CDR3 in amino acids: CASREDRAREKLFF. The DNA for the CDR3 is TGTGCCAGCAGAGAGGACAGGGCTCGGGAAAAACTGTTTTTT.

This chain connects TRBV7-2 to TRBJ1-1; no firm D call. Trimming took 1 base from V and 4 from J, leaving 13 bases between them. Germline V CDR1 and CDR2: SGHTA, FQGNSA. The CDR3 consists of 15 residues. The CDR3 DNA sequence: TGTGCCAGCAGCTTAGGTTCGGTGGGGAGCACTGAAGCTTTCTTT. Its protein product is CASSLGSVGSTEAFF.

The chain is built from TRBV4-1 and TRBJ1-2; D gene uncertain. This CDR3 is 14 amino acids long. Trimming stripped 0 bases from V and 4 bases from J, with 9 bases between. Looked up from germline, CDR1 is MGHRA and CDR2 is YSYEKL. The CDR3 region is CASSQDEGSYGYTF. The CDR3 region has the DNA TGCGCCAGCAGCCAAGATGAGGGCAGCTATGGCTACACCTTC.

This clone has just one count. The J gene is TRBJ2-7, the V gene TRBV12-5; D possibly corresponds to TRBD1 (7 bases). Germline CDR1 LGHNT, CDR2 FRNRAP. The CDR3 covers 16 residues. Trimming shortened V by 4 bases and J by 1 base, and 17 bases separated the two germline ends. CDR3: CASGSSQGGFSYEQYF. The CDR3 nucleotides are TGTGCTAGTGGTTCTTCCCAGGGGGGTTTTTCCTACGAGCAGTACTTC. Full variable domain (remainder filled in from reference TRBV12-5 and TRBJ2-7): DARVTQTPRHKVTEMGQEVTMRCQPILGHNTVFWYRQTMMQGLELLAYFRNRAPLDDSGMPKDRFSAEMPDATLATLKIQPSEPRDSAVYFCASGSSQGGFSYEQYFGPGTRLTVT.

The sample holds one count of this clone. V gene TRBV7-9 combines with J gene TRBJ2-1; weak D call: TRBD1 (5 bases). The CDR3 contains 12 residues. V lost 5 bases, J lost 10 bases, and 12 bases lay in between. Germline loops: CDR1 SEHNR, CDR2 FQNEAQ (reference sequence). The CDR3 protein is CASSPQVREQFF. In DNA, the CDR3 is TGTGCCAGCAGCCCACAGGTCAGAGAGCAGTTCTTC. The full variable domain, completed using reference TRBV7-9 and TRBJ2-1, is DTGVSQNPRHKITKRGQNVTFRCDPISEHNRLYWYRQTLGQGPEFLTYFQNEAQLEKSRLLSDRFSAERPKGSFSTLEIQRTEQGDSAMYLCASSPQVREQFFGPGTRLTVL.

The chain carries TRBV29-1 and TRBJ2-1; 12 positions agree with TRBD2. The V gene's germline CDR1 is SQVTM and CDR2 ANQGSEA. This CDR3 is built from 15 residues. J gave up 5 bases and V 7 bases, and 9 bases lay outside the gene matches. CDR3 loop: CSAATSGRLDNEQFF. DNA for the CDR3: TGCAGCGCCGCAACTAGCGGGAGGTTAGACAATGAGCAGTTCTTC.

The V and J genes are TRBV25-1 and TRBJ2-7; TRBD1 might be the D (6 bases). This CDR3 region has 14 residues. Germline assignment: CDR1 MGHDK and CDR2 SYGVNS. Trimming stripped 2 bases from V and 3 bases from J, with 11 bases between. CDR3 coding DNA: TGTGCCAGCAGTGAACCAGGGGCCCGCTACGAGCAGTACTTC. It specifies CASSEPGARYEQYF.

This chain links TRBV7-2 with TRBJ1-3, with 11 bases matching TRBD1. The ends lost 8 bases at V and 4 bases at J; junction bases unmatched: 7. CDR3 length: 15 amino acids. Per the germline V gene, CDR1 is SGHTA and CDR2 is FQGNSA. DNA of the CDR3: TGTGCCAGCGACCCCAGGACAGGGGGCGGAAACACCATATATTTT. As protein: CASDPRTGGGNTIYF. The variable domain in full, completed from reference TRBV7-2 and TRBJ1-3, reads GAGVSQSPSNKVTEKGKDVELRCDPISGHTALYWYRQSLGQGLEFLIYFQGNSAPDKSGLPSDRFSAERTGGSVSTLTIQRTQQEDSAVYLCASDPRTGGGNTIYFGEGSWLTVV.

The V call is TRBV4-3, the J call TRBJ2-1, with D uncertain. V was pared by 0 bases and J by 1 base, with 7 bases between. Germline CDR1 LGHNA, CDR2 YSLEER. The CDR3 sequence is 15 residues long. This chain's CDR3 is CASSQETFSYNEQFF. CDR3 DNA sequence: TGCGCCAGCAGCCAAGAAACTTTTTCCTACAATGAGCAGTTCTTC.

This clone occurred a few times. V and J are TRBV30 and TRBJ2-1, with 9 bases matching TRBD1. Germline V CDR1 and CDR2: GTSNPN, SVGIG (reference sequence). Losses at the gene ends were 3 bases for V and 14 bases for J; bases not matched to a gene: 14. CDR3 length equals 14 residues. In nucleotides, the CDR3 is TGTGCCTGGAGCAAAGTGGGGGGACAGGGCAATGAGTTCTTC. Protein: CAWSKVGGQGNEFF.

The chain uses TRBV18 and TRBJ1-5; possible D gene TRBD1, 6 bases. Germline V lookup: CDR1 KGHSH, CDR2 LQKENI. V was pared by 3 bases and J by 0 bases, with 9 bases between. CDR3 length equals 15 residues. The CDR3 DNA is TGTGCCAGCTCACCGACACAGGGTAGCAATCAGCCCCAGCATTTT. This sequence encodes CASSPTQGSNQPQHF. Variable domain in full (rest from reference TRBV18 and TRBJ1-5): NAGVMQNPRHLVRRRGQEARLRCSPMKGHSHVYWYRQLPEEGLKFMVYLQKENIIDESGMPKERFSAEFPKEGPSILRIQQVVRGDSAAYFCASSPTQGSNQPQHFGDGTRLSIL.

V and J are TRBV19 and TRBJ1-2; no firm D call. Germline V gives CDR1 LNHDA, CDR2 SQIVND (reference sequence). Trimming cost V 7 bases and J 2 bases, with 14 bases left between them. The CDR3 is 14 residues long. This chain's CDR3 is CASIPSVFNYGYTF. Written as DNA, the CDR3 is TGTGCCAGTATCCCCAGTGTCTTCAACTATGGCTACACCTTC.

This chain uses TRBV7-2 with TRBJ1-6, with D possibly TRBD1 on 6 matching bases. The CDR3 has 15 residues. Germline V gives CDR1 SGHTA, CDR2 FQGNSA. The V gene lost 1 base and the J gene lost 8 bases, with 12 bases spanning the gap. As DNA, the CDR3 is TGTGCCAGCAGCTTAGAGGGGGGGAGAGATTCACCCCTCCACTTT. It specifies CASSLEGGRDSPLHF.

The rearrangement joins TRBV15 to TRBJ2-1; 8 bases map to TRBD2. With V trimmed by 6 bases and J by 7 bases, 14 bases remained unmatched. This CDR3 is 16 amino acids long. Germline assignment: CDR1 LNHNV and CDR2 YYDKDF (reference sequence). CDR3 nucleotides: TGTGCCACCAGGATGGAGACGGGGGGGCGGAGGAATGAGCAGTTCTTC. This gives the protein CATRMETGGRRNEQFF.

The chain carries TRBV6-5 and TRBJ1-3; TRBD1 agrees at 9 bases. This CDR3 is 15 amino acids long. Germline V gene data show CDR1 as MNHEY and CDR2 as SVGAGI. V was clipped by 5 bases and J by 2 bases; unmatched bases: 4. The CDR3 nucleotides are TGTGCCAGCAGTCCCGGGGACAGGGCTGGAAACACCATATATTTT. Protein product: CASSPGDRAGNTIYF.

The chain couples TRBV7-6 to TRBJ2-7; the match to TRBD2 covers 10 bases. V shed 1 base and J 0 bases; nucleotides not matched to a gene: 6. Germline V lookup: CDR1 SGHVS, CDR2 FNYEAQ. CDR3 size: 17 residues. The CDR3 sequence: CASSLGVASGSSYEQYF. CDR3 nucleotide sequence: TGTGCCAGCAGCTTAGGAGTAGCTAGCGGGAGCTCCTACGAGCAGTACTTC.

This clone was seen only once. V and J are TRBV5-1 and TRBJ2-1, with TRBD2 identical over 8 bases. The CDR3 runs to 15 residues. V dropped 4 bases and J dropped 8; count of bases not matched to a gene: 11. Germline V gene lookup returns CDR1 SGHRS and CDR2 YFSETQ. CDR3 nucleotide sequence: TGCGCCAGCAGCGGGGGACTAGTTTCCAGGGATGAGCAGTTCTTC. It translates to CASSGGLVSRDEQFF.

The genes are TRBV10-3 and TRBJ2-5; 9 bases align to TRBD2. Per germline, CDR1 ENHRY and CDR2 SYGVKD. J lost 9 bases, V lost 11 bases, and 16 bases had no gene match. This CDR3 region has 14 residues. The CDR3 spells CASADRLAVLAQYF. DNA of the CDR3: TGTGCCTCCGCCGATCGACTAGCGGTCCTTGCCCAGTACTTC.

The genes are TRBV5-8 and TRBJ2-7; 14 bases match TRBD2. CDR1 SGHTS and CDR2 YDEGEE come from the germline V gene. The CDR3 contains 20 residues. The V gene end was trimmed by 1 base and the J gene end by 2 bases; junction bases not matched to a gene: 14. The CDR3 DNA reads TGTGCCAGCAGCTTGCTCCGACTAGCGGGAGGGCCTCCACGACCCTACGAGCAGTACTTC. This codes for CASSLLRLAGGPPRPYEQYF.

The rearrangement uses TRBV7-9 and TRBJ1-2; possibly TRBD1 for D (6 bases). The germline V gene has CDR1 SEHNR and CDR2 FQNEAQ (reference sequence). The CDR3 is 14 residues long. V was pared by 3 bases and J by 6 bases, with 14 bases between. CDR3 in DNA: TGTGCCAGCAGCTTTAGGGGGGGCTCGGATGGCTACACCTTC. Translation gives CASSFRGGSDGYTF.